Below are 9 T cell receptor beta chains sequenced from a single sample in a study of T cell responses to AZD1222 COVID-19 vaccine. Some clones are missing from TCRdb's copy, which holds only in-frame ones; the method was immunoSEQ multiplex PCR. The sample carries around 140,000 clones, 65% to 90% recorded once. This sample comprised peripheral blood, obtained 28 days after the second dose of the MenACWY control vaccine. These receptors were obtained from an adult who received the MenACWY meningococcal vaccine as a control.

This clone was recorded once. The V and J genes are TRBV6-5 and TRBJ2-2; possible D gene TRBD1, 6 bases. CDR3 length: 16 residues. V dropped 1 base and J dropped 4 bases, with 13 bases sitting between them. CDR1 is MNHEY, CDR2 SVGAGI, per germline. The CDR3 is CASSYFTGRSTGELFF. Written as DNA, the CDR3 is TGTGCCAGCAGTTACTTTACAGGGCGGAGCACCGGGGAGCTGTTTTTT.

In this sample, this clone turned up a few times. The chain has TRBV24-1 and TRBJ1-2; D unclear. Trimming pared 2 bases from V and 8 bases from J, leaving 14 bases between. Germline V gives CDR1 KGHDR, CDR2 SFDVKD. The length of the CDR3 is 14 residues. CDR3 DNA: TGTGCCACCAGTGATTCAGGTCGAATGGCCGGCTACACCTTC. As protein: CATSDSGRMAGYTF.

V and J are TRBV5-6 and TRBJ2-7; possible D gene TRBD1, 5 bases. Trimming took 1 base from V and 5 from J, leaving 13 bases between them. Germline loops: CDR1 SGHDT, CDR2 YYEEEE. This CDR3 region has 14 residues. CDR3 residues: CASSLRSGFHEQYF. As DNA, the CDR3 is TGTGCCAGCAGCTTGAGGTCAGGGTTCCACGAGCAGTACTTC.

CDR3 sequence: CASTLKELLVFLNYGYTF. DNA for the CDR3: TGTGCCAGCACCCTGAAAGAGCTCTTAGTTTTCCTGAACTATGGCTACACCTTC. The J gene is TRBJ1-2, the V gene TRBV5-6; D uncertain. The germline CDR1 and CDR2 sequences are SGHDT and YYEEEE. The CDR3 is made up of 18 amino acids. The V and J ends lost 6 bases and 2 bases respectively, with 26 bases between them.

CDR3 loop: CASSLLRARDTEAFF. CDR3 in DNA: TGTGCCAGCAGCTTACTCCGGGCGAGGGACACTGAAGCTTTCTTT. V gene TRBV11-2 combines with J gene TRBJ1-1; D gene ambiguous. V gave up 2 bases and J gave up 3 bases, with 13 bases separating them. The germline V gene encodes CDR1 SGHAT and CDR2 FQNNGV. This CDR3 region has 15 residues.

This rearrangement joins TRBV19 to TRBJ2-5; a weak D match, TRBD2 (5 bases). Germline V lookup: CDR1 LNHDA, CDR2 SQIVND (reference sequence). This CDR3 has 14 amino acids. The germline V and J ends were trimmed by 9 bases and 7 bases, with 21 bases remaining between them. The CDR3 DNA reads TGTGCCAGCCGAGAGGGCCCGGGGAGTGGGACCCAGTACTTC. Translation: CASREGPGSGTQYF.

The chain recombines TRBV7-2 with TRBJ2-1; D is tentatively TRBD1 or TRBD2 (5 bases each). Trimming removed 4 bases at V and 7 bases at J, with 14 bases between. The germline V gene has CDR1 SGHTA and CDR2 FQGNSA. The CDR3 runs 14 residues. CDR3 region: CASSSQVGENEQFF. CDR3 bases: TGTGCCAGCAGCTCGCAGGTGGGGGAGAATGAGCAGTTCTTC.

The chain joins TRBV7-2 to TRBJ2-5; no clear D gene. The germline V and J ends were trimmed by 3 bases and 2 bases, with 10 bases remaining between them. Germline CDR1 SGHTA, CDR2 FQGNSA. The CDR3 sequence is 14 residues long. As DNA, the CDR3 is TGTGCCAGCAGCTTTGTGCCGGGTCAAGAGACCCAGTACTTC. As protein: CASSFVPGQETQYF.

J is TRBJ1-1 and V is TRBV5-3; D call uncertain. TRBV5-3 is filed as an ORF, its function uncertain. The CDR3 has 17 amino acids. V shed 3 bases and J shed 0 bases, with 18 bases lying between them. CDR3 DNA: TGTGCCAGAAGCTACAACGGACGTTCTTACATGAACACTGAAGCTTTCTTT. Its protein product is CARSYNGRSYMNTEAFF.